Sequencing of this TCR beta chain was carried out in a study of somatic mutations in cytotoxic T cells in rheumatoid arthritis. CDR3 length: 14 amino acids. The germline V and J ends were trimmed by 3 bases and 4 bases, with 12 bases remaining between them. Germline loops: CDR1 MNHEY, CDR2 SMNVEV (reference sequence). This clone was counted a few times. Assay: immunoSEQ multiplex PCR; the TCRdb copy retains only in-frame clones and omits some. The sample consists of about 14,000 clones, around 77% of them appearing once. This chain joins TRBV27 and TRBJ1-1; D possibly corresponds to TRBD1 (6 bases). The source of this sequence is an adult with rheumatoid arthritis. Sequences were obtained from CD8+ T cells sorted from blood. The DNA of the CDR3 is TGTGCCAGCAGTTTCGGGGGGGCGCGCACTGAAGCTTTCTTT. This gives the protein CASSFGGARTEAFF.